Below are 20 T cell receptor beta chains sequenced from a single sample in a study of OX40 agonist ivuxolimab in advanced cancers. Clones were sequenced by immunoSEQ multiplex PCR, and TCRdb holds only the in-frame ones, with some missing. The sample lists some 70,000 clones; more than 70% were seen once. The sample was CD4+ or CD8+ T cells sorted from blood, taken in a trial of the OX40 agonist ivuxolimab. The receptors originated from an adult with an advanced solid tumor such as melanoma, head and neck, liver or kidney cancer.

Remarks on this clone: This sample also contains other DNA sequences that code for the same CDR3. This chain links TRBV5-1 with TRBJ2-5; the D is unclear. Trimming removed 3 bases at V and 2 bases at J, with 8 bases between. Germline V gives CDR1 SGHRS, CDR2 YFSETQ. CDR3 length: 13 amino acids. The CDR3: CASSYGGQETQYF. The CDR3 DNA sequence: TGCGCCAGCAGCTATGGCGGTCAAGAGACCCAGTACTTC.

This clone was counted between two and nine times. The chain couples TRBV5-8 to TRBJ2-7, with 8 bases matching TRBD1. The germline V gene encodes CDR1 SGHTS and CDR2 YDEGEE. CDR3 size: 15 residues. Trimming took 0 bases from V and 6 from J; bases not matched to a gene: 8. For the CDR3, the DNA is TGTGCCAGCAGCTTGGCCGGGACAGGTAATGGCGAGCAGTACTTC. Residues: CASSLAGTGNGEQYF.

This clone was seen a few times. The chain has TRBV5-6 and TRBJ1-5; possibly TRBD1 for D (6 bases). Trimming stripped 6 bases from V and 6 bases from J, with 19 bases between. Germline CDR1 is SGHDT and CDR2 is YYEEEE. The CDR3 runs 15 residues. The CDR3 DNA reads TGTGCCAGCACCCTGGGAGGGGGGCTAAGTCAGCCCCAGCATTTT. This translates into CASTLGGGLSQPQHF.

The chain links TRBV2 to TRBJ2-7; 8 bases line up with TRBD1. The CDR3 is 15 amino acids. V shed 8 bases, J shed 2 bases, and the junction held 11 bases outside the gene matches. Germline V gene data show CDR1 as SNHLY and CDR2 as FYNNEI. This CDR3 is CASGGQGTGTYEQYF. As DNA, the CDR3 is TGTGCCAGCGGTGGACAGGGTACGGGCACCTACGAGCAGTACTTC.

The genes are TRBV5-1 and TRBJ1-1; the D is unclear. Looked up from germline, CDR1 is SGHRS and CDR2 is YFSETQ. V was pared by 5 bases and J by 3 bases, with 17 bases between. This CDR3 has 15 residues. CDR3 bases: TGCGCCAGCAGAGATCAGGCTGTCAAGGACACTGAAGCTTTCTTT. This codes for CASRDQAVKDTEAFF.

The rearrangement links TRBV28 to TRBJ2-7; TRBD2 is a possible D gene (7 bases). Per the germline V gene, CDR1 is MDHEN and CDR2 is SYDVKM. The CDR3 totals 18 residues. Trimming removed 2 bases from V and 6 bases from J, with 26 bases in between. The chain's CDR3 is CASSLGLTWGGAASEQYF. DNA of the CDR3: TGTGCCAGCAGTTTAGGATTGACGTGGGGGGGCGCCGCCTCCGAGCAGTACTTC.

The chain joins TRBV2 to TRBJ1-2; D uncertain. With 8 bases removed from V and 3 bases from J, the gap between germline ends came to 13 bases. The CDR3 is 13 residues long. Germline values: CDR1 SNHLY, CDR2 FYNNEI. Here the CDR3 DNA reads TGTGCCAGCTCTCGGGGAGAGGACTATGGCTACACCTTC. As protein: CASSRGEDYGYTF.

The chain has TRBV4-2 and TRBJ2-7; 9 bases align to TRBD2. V was pared by 5 bases and J by 7 bases, with 21 bases of the junction left unmatched. The CDR3 consists of 18 residues. CDR1 is LGHNA and CDR2 is YNFKEQ in the germline V gene. CDR3 nucleotides: TGTGCCAGCAGCGACAGCGGGGGGAGGGACAGCATCGTGGGAGAGCAGTACTTC. Translated, it gives CASSDSGGRDSIVGEQYF.

The genes are TRBV30 and TRBJ2-7, with D possibly TRBD2 on 6 matching bases. The V end was cut by 5 bases, the J end by 3 bases, with 11 bases between. The CDR3 has 12 residues. Germline loops: CDR1 GTSNPN, CDR2 SVGIG (reference sequence). This CDR3 is CAWGDFSYEQYF. Written as DNA, the CDR3 is TGTGCCTGGGGGGACTTCAGCTACGAGCAGTACTTC.

The V and J genes are TRBV5-4 and TRBJ1-4, with D tentatively TRBD1 (5 bases). This CDR3 is 16 amino acids long. The V and J ends lost 1 base and 6 bases respectively, with 16 bases between them. Per the germline V gene, CDR1 is SGHNT and CDR2 is YYREEE (reference sequence). The CDR3 DNA follows: TGTGCCAGCAGCTTGTCGTCTCCGGGACTGTATGAAAAACTGTTTTTT. Translating gives CASSLSSPGLYEKLFF.

The J gene is TRBJ1-3, the V gene TRBV7-2, with D unresolved. Germline V gives CDR1 SGHTA, CDR2 FQGNSA. There are 17 residues in the CDR3. The V end lost 4 bases, the J end lost 0 bases, and 16 bases lay between the germline ends. The CDR3, as DNA: TGTGCCAGCAGCTCCCTCCCGCCAGGTGTCTCTGGAAACACCATATATTTT. Protein: CASSSLPPGVSGNTIYF. Together with reference TRBV7-2 and TRBJ1-3, the CDR3 gives the full variable domain: GAGVSQSPSNKVTEKGKDVELRCDPISGHTALYWYRQSLGQGLEFLIYFQGNSAPDKSGLPSDRFSAERTGGSVSTLTIQRTQQEDSAVYLCASSSLPPGVSGNTIYFGEGSWLTVV.

The V call is TRBV28, the J call TRBJ1-3; 9 bases fit TRBD1. Germline V gene lookup returns CDR1 MDHEN and CDR2 SYDVKM. J was trimmed by 4 bases and V by 3 bases; bases with no gene match: 4. This CDR3 comprises 15 residues. For the CDR3, the DNA is TGTGCCAGCAGTTTGAGGGGGACAGGGGGAAACACCATATATTTT. Amino acid sequence: CASSLRGTGGNTIYF.

The V and J genes are TRBV4-2 and TRBJ1-4; tentative D call: TRBD1 (6 bases). Germline V gene data show CDR1 as LGHNA and CDR2 as YNFKEQ. Trimming took 0 bases from V and 8 from J, leaving 13 bases between them. This CDR3 has 15 amino acids. The CDR3 DNA follows: TGTGCCAGCAGCCAAGAAGGGGGAGCGTACGAAAAACTGTTTTTT. Protein product: CASSQEGGAYEKLFF.

The count of this clone is one. The chain carries TRBV11-1 and TRBJ2-3, with 8 bases lining up with TRBD1. With V trimmed by 1 base and J by 3 bases, 9 bases remained unmatched. This CDR3 comprises 17 residues. In germline, CDR1 is SGHAT, CDR2 FQDESV (reference sequence). This CDR3 is CASSLGDRQGKTDTQYF. In nucleotides, the CDR3 is TGTGCCAGCAGCTTAGGGGACCGACAGGGGAAGACAGATACGCAGTATTTT.

There are a few counts of this clone. V gene TRBV5-3 combines with J gene TRBJ1-1; no clear D gene. TRBV5-3 is an ORF, with its function uncertain. With 1 base removed from V and 0 bases from J, the gap between germline ends came to 10 bases. CDR3 size: 15 residues. The CDR3 loop reads CARSLFTAMNTEAFF. CDR3 DNA: TGTGCCAGAAGCTTGTTTACCGCCATGAACACTGAAGCTTTCTTT.

This clone was detected a few times. This chain connects TRBV5-6 to TRBJ2-3; 9 nucleotides align to TRBD1. Germline V gene lookup returns CDR1 SGHDT and CDR2 YYEEEE. With V trimmed by 0 bases and J by 2 bases, 4 bases remained unmatched. The CDR3 has 16 residues. The CDR3 loop is CASSLDTGGATDTQYF. CDR3 nucleotide sequence: TGTGCCAGCAGCTTGGACACAGGGGGCGCCACAGATACGCAGTATTTT.

This clone was counted only a few times. The chain couples TRBV7-3 to TRBJ2-1, with 11 nucleotides matching TRBD2. The germline V gene has CDR1 SGHTA and CDR2 FQGTGA. V was clipped by 5 bases and J by 8 bases; unmatched bases: 8. The CDR3 loop spans 15 amino acids. This CDR3 reads CASSLGLAGGDEQFF. For the CDR3, the DNA is TGTGCCAGCAGCCTGGGGCTAGCGGGGGGCGATGAGCAGTTCTTC. Combining the CDR3 with reference TRBV7-3 and TRBJ2-1 gives the whole variable domain GAGVSQTPSNKVTEKGKYVELRCDPISGHTALYWYRQSLGQGPEFLIYFQGTGAADDSGLPNDRFFAVRPEGSVSTLKIQRTERGDSAVYLCASSLGLAGGDEQFFGPGTRLTVL.

Notes on this clone: A junction boundary mismatches the germline segment, possibly from a read error. The V and J genes are TRBV6-5 and TRBJ2-3, with a weak D call TRBD2 (5 bases). This CDR3 is 15 amino acids long. From germline, CDR1 is MNHEY and CDR2 SVGAGI. CDR3 protein: CASSTPSAGTDTQYF. Here the CDR3 DNA reads TGTGCCAGCAGTACCCCCTCGGCGGGCACCGATACGCAGTATTTT.

The rearrangement links TRBV25-1 to TRBJ2-7; tentative D call: TRBD1 (6 bases). Per germline, CDR1 MGHDK and CDR2 SYGVNS. V was cut by 4 bases and J by 2 bases, with 12 bases left in between. The CDR3 runs to 14 residues. DNA for the CDR3: TGTGCCAGCAGTGTTACAGGGACCCCCTACGAGCAGTACGTC. It translates to CASSVTGTPYEQYV.

This chain joins TRBV5-4 and TRBJ2-5; D possibly matches TRBD1 or TRBD2 (7 bases each). Germline lookup yields CDR1 SGHNT and CDR2 YYREEE (reference sequence). Trimming removed 3 bases from V and 5 bases from J, with 11 bases in between. The CDR3 extends over 13 amino acids. In DNA, the CDR3 is TGTGCCAGCAGCTACAGGGGAGGGGAGACCCAGTACTTC. Encoded protein: CASSYRGGETQYF.